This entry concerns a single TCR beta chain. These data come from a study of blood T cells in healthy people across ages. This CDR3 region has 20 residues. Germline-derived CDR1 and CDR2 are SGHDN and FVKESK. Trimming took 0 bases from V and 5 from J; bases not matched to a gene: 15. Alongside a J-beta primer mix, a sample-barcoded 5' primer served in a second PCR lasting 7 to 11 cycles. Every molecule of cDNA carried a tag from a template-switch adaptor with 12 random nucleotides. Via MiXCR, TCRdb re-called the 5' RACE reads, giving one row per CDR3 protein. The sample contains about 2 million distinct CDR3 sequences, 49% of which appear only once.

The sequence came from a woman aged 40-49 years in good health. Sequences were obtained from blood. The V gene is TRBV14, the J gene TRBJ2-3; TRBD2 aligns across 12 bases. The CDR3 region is CASSQDKTGTSGRSGDTQYF. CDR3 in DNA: TGTGCCAGCAGCCAAGATAAGACTGGGACTAGCGGGCGGTCGGGAGATACGCAGTATTTT. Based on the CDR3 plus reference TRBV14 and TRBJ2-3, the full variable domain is EAGVTQFPSHSVIEKGQTVTLRCDPISGHDNLYWYRRVMGKEIKFLLHFVKESKQDESGMPNNRFLAERTGGTYSTLKVQPAELEDSGVYFCASSQDKTGTSGRSGDTQYFGPGTRLTVL.